This TCR beta chain derives from a study of cytomegalovirus exposure and HLA in healthy donors (dated by TCRdb to about 2017). Describing the broader study: An earlier analysis of around 600 of the donors reported 250 to 350 Gb of sequence data and about 100 million unique TCR beta sequences from 150 million to 200 million T cells. An early release covering 500 to 750 HLA-typed donors comprised approximately 290 gigabases of sequencing data and about 90 million unique TCR sequences. Among the roughly 400 genotyped donors, about 83% belonged to the genetic ancestry cluster associated with self-reported Caucasian donors. The study was designed to test whether signatures of past pathogen exposure could be identified by cataloging public T cell receptors. Using immunosequencing, the study profiled T cell repertoires from some 670 subjects and related those repertoires to cytomegalovirus serostatus. Along with the approximately 620-subject first cohort, a separate validation cohort of 120 different subjects was used. The study combined high-throughput TCR immunosequencing, statistical association of individual TCRs with disease status, and machine learning to predict cytomegalovirus infection status. In a later analysis, previously published TCR beta repertoires from more than 500 donors were re-analyzed and high-resolution HLA genotyping was added so that TCR occurrence patterns could be studied. Rather than drawing on any new phenotypic data, the later analysis identified candidate immune exposures from TCR beta sequences and the way those sequences occurred across donors. To decide whether each TCR beta V gene segment behaved as functional or pseudogenic, an earlier analysis of over 500 of the donors relied on high-throughput TCR beta sequencing. Donor age, sex, ethnicity and CMV serostatus were collected together with the repertoire data. A later genetic analysis used genome-wide SNP genotypes for about 60% of the roughly 670 donors, treating that subset as a discovery cohort. All discovery cohort repertoires had been generated on a single sequencing platform. HLA typing covered class I and class II loci at four-digit resolution. Typing coverage varied by locus: about 620-630 donors for A, B, C, DRB1 and DQB1; some 520 for DQA1; around 610 for DPA1; approximately 490 for DPB1. Four or five DR-DQ haplotypes were handled as single units for association and clustering because linkage in the cohort was strong. Among roughly 370 genotyped donors of the cohort, an average of about 240,000 unique TCR beta nucleotide sequences were sequenced per donor, around 20% of them non-productive.

The CDR3 starts with the cysteine, ends with the phenylalanine, and has 16 residues. Only the CDR3 region is kept as DNA, spanning 48 bases read in frame from base 1. Germline trimming: 1 base from V, 12 bases from J; junction bases outside gene matches: 10. As encoded in the germline V gene, CDR1 is SGHAT while CDR2 is FQNNGV. Receptor amplification or capture employed the immunoSEQ multiplex PCR assay. For the multiplex PCR, a mixture combining 60 forward primers for TCR Vbeta segments and 13 reverse primers for TCR Jbeta segments was used. Amplification of the CDR3 region of rearranged TCR beta genes was performed with a multiplex PCR assay on genomic DNA. The Illumina HiSeq System was used to sequence the amplified TCR beta libraries as 87-base-pair reads. The study's processing was this. In a later analysis, 77 million or so unique TCR beta chains were counted across the approximately 620 repertoires, and approximately 9.9 million of these chains were shared by at least two donors. Raw reads were error-corrected and collapsed into unique sequences with a nearest-neighbor algorithm that merged closely related sequences to remove PCR and sequencing errors. CDR3 sequences were aligned to IMGT reference sequences to assign V, D and J gene segments. For a sequence to be retained, a match of at least six nucleotides was required to both a V gene segment and a J gene segment. A rearrangement was called productive if the CDR3 had no stop codons and remained in frame with V and J, and every other rearrangement was called non-productive. Following IMGT convention, CDR3 was defined as the stretch from the second conserved V-encoded cysteine up to the conserved J-encoded phenylalanine. Sequences without an unambiguous match to a single V gene segment were excluded from the earlier analysis of about 600 of the donors. In an earlier analysis of 587 of the donors, a V segment was called functional when productive rearrangements were above 56.7%, and segregating when the standard deviation between donors exceeded 5%. A statistical classification framework was built for diagnosing cytomegalovirus status from the catalog of TCR beta chain sequences. In a later analysis, TCR nucleotide sequences were compared against IMGT/GENE-DB human TR gene sequences so that V and J genes could be assigned. The TCRdist pipeline was used in a later analysis to assign CDR3 sequences and most-parsimonious VDJ recombination scenarios. In a later analysis, every TCR beta chain was defined by the combination of its CDR3 amino acid sequence and its V-gene family, and reads without a unique V-gene family were dropped. In a later analysis, several hundred highly shared, low-generation-probability nucleotide sequences were removed to address suspected cross-contamination and a sequencing artifact. A later analysis calculated a clonal expansion index for each public chain from normalized within-repertoire ranks of inferred template counts. In a later analysis, generation probabilities were computed with a VDJ recombination model fitted to out-of-frame rearrangements, and the resulting probabilities were checked against IGoR. In a later analysis, hypergeometric tests were used to score TCR-TCR, TCR-HLA and TCR-CMV co-occurrence, with a repertoire-size bias correction applied to TCR pairs. A later analysis estimated false discovery rates by permuting HLA or CMV assignments 20 times. A later analysis grouped co-occurring TCRs with DBSCAN, adding TCRdist sequence similarity when clustering within HLA-allele-positive subsets. Repertoires with fewer than 30,000 or more than 120,000 public chains, plus five repertoires with anomalous nucleotide sharing, were excluded from co-occurrence clustering. In its TCRdb copy, this immuneACCESS table keeps in-frame sequences only and misses some clones. Where compared with another copy, unresolved V genes explain less than half of these, and the others have no known cause. The DNA gave D and trimming, while V, J and clone size come from that table. The sample table lists under 150,000 clones, about 72% of them with a count of one. Approximately 4.2% of the sample rests with the top ten.

General findings and caveats noted by the study authors: The classifier was reported to diagnose cytomegalovirus status with high specificity and sensitivity in both the original and validation cohorts. In the study, roughly 160 TCR beta chains were listed as associated with cytomegalovirus. In vitro tests confirmed that a few of the cytomegalovirus-associated TCR beta chains recognize cytomegalovirus antigens. In a later analysis, TCR association rates were found to vary across HLA loci, with the most associated TCRs seen for DRB1 alleles and the fewest for HLA-C alleles. The earlier analysis of approximately 540 of the donors excluded around 17 rarely observed V segments, including chromosome 9 orphons, because counts were too low. HLA typing was unavailable for some donors at each locus, so association tests used only the typed subset. A later analysis found that most CMV-associated TCR beta chains appeared HLA-restricted, with HLA associations seemingly driven largely by CMV exposure. A further reported finding was that TCR beta sequences accurately predicted the HLA-A and HLA-B alleles for most subjects in the first cohort. In a later genetic analysis, a missense DCLRE1C variant was associated with V-gene and J-gene trimming of TCR beta chains, and the association was replicated in an independent cohort. In an earlier analysis of about 600 of the donors, most TCR beta V segments appeared in productive rearrangements about 87% or about 30% of the time, broadly matching IMGT annotations. Compared with equally common non-associated chains, HLA-associated TCR beta chains in a later analysis were more clonally expanded and had lower generation probabilities. CMV serostatus was the only immune exposure information available for the cohort. Linkage disequilibrium might explain the correlated functional status among segregating V segments, but an unknown experimental factor could not be ruled out. At a false discovery rate of 0.05, a later analysis linked about 16,000 TCR beta sequences to specific HLA alleles. Only TCR beta chains were sequenced in this cohort, and the absence of alpha or paired-chain data limited detectable features. A group of highly shared sequence variants was considered likely to be a technical artifact of the sequencing pipeline. The presence/absence analyses assumed that sequencing depth was roughly uniform across donors, and that assumption may not be true. The 87-base-pair reads could not distinguish some IMGT-functional V segments, including TRBV6-2 and TRBV6-3, so those segments were excluded. In a later analysis, several top co-occurrence clusters were reported to appear linked to parvovirus B19, influenza, CMV and Epstein-Barr virus. It was suggested by the authors that the approach could potentially be generalized to other disease states and immunological phenotypes. Strong co-occurrence of HLA alleles, especially DR and DQ, made assigning TCR associations to individual alleles difficult. Across donors, most TCR sequences were observed very rarely, whereas some public TCRs were present in many individuals. A later genetic analysis reported fewer N-insertions in productive TCRs among donors in an Asian-associated ancestry cluster than the approximately 700-donor mean.

This clone has only a few counts. Its antigen specificity is not known. Within one base of it there is no much larger clone, and no base qualities were kept. The cohort consisted of 600 to 700 healthy bone marrow donors. All cohort members were sampled while nominally healthy, although unrecorded immune exposures were likely present. The donor was CMV seronegative and belonged to the group of under 400 seronegative cohort members. Every donor gave a peripheral blood sample, and the peripheral blood mononuclear cells from that sample were used for TCR beta sequencing. Genomic DNA was extracted from the blood cell samples with the Qiagen DNeasy Blood Extraction Kit.

This TCR came from a man in his fifties or sixties in good health and CMV-seronegative. The chain is encoded by TRBV11-2 joined to TRBJ2-1, with TRBD2 matching 12 junction bases. Sequencing was carried out using PBMCs. The CDR3 protein is CASSLAPTSGRIGQFF. The DNA sequence reads TGTGCCAGCAGCTTAGCCCCGACTAGCGGGAGAATAGGGCAGTTCTTC.